This record concerns one T cell receptor beta chain sequence. Its antigen remains unknown. CFSE-labeled recipient PBMCs were cultured 6 days with irradiated graft donor PBMCs, then FACS-sorted. The CDR3 length is 13 residues. CDR1 is LNHNV and CDR2 is YYDKDF in the germline V gene (reference sequence). The V and J ends lost 0 bases and 11 bases respectively, with 13 bases between them. Data came from immunoSEQ multiplex PCR; TCRdb stores just in-frame clones and leaves some out. The repertoire holds 15,000 or so clones, with about 53% as singletons. The sample is drawn from a study of Tregs in tolerant kidney transplant recipients. General study results and limits: Activated donor B cell expansion appeared to reveal the most relevant donor-specific TCRbeta repertoire. Antigen-driven expansion was suggested because donor-specific Tregs expanded more than all Tregs in tolerant patients. For some patients, primers changed over time, blocking nucleotide-level comparison.

Sequenced here: CD4+ T cells from blood cultured with allogeneic cells, sampled before the transplant. The genes are TRBV15 and TRBJ1-1; D is unclear. This clonotype was sampled from a human patient who received a combined kidney and bone marrow transplant. CDR3 sequence reads: CATSRDTGLGAFF. The CDR3 coding sequence is TGTGCCACCAGCAGAGATACGGGGTTGGGGGCTTTCTTT.